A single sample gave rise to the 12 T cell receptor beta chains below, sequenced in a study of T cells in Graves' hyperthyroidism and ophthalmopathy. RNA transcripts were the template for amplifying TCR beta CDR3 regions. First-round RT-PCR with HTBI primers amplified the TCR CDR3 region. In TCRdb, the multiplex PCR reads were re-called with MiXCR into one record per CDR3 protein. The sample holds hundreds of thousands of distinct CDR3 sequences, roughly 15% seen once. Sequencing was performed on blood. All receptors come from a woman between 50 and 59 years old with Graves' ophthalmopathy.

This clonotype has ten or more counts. CDR3 loop: CASSLMGAGSNNEQFF. CDR3 sequence (DNA): TGTGCCAGCAGCTTAATGGGAGCGGGTTCGAACAATGAGCAGTTCTTC. The V and J genes are TRBV7-3 and TRBJ2-1, with TRBD2 as a possible D gene (6 bases). CDR3 length: 16 amino acids. The V gene lost 1 base and the J gene lost 5 bases, with 15 bases spanning the gap. Germline loops: CDR1 SGHTA, CDR2 FQGTGA.

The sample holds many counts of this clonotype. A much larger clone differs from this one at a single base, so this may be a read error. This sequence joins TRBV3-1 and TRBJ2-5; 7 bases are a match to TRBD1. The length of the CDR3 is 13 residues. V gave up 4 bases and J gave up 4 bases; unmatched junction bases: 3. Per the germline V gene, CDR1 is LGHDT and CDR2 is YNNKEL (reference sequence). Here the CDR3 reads CASSLGTVETQYF. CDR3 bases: TGTGCCAGCAGCCTAGGGACAGTAGAGACCCAGTACTTC.

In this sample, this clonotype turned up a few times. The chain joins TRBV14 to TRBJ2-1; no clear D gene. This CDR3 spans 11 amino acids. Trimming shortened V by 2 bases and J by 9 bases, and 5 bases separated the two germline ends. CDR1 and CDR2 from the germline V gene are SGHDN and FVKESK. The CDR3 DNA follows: TGTGCCAGCAGCCAATTAATTGAGCAGTTCTTC. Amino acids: CASSQLIEQFF.

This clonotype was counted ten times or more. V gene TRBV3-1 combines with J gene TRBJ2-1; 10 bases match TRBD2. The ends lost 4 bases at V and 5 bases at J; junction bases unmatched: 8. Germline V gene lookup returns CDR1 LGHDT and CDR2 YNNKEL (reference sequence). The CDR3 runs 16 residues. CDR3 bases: TGTGCCAGCAGCCGCAGGGCCCTAGCGGGAGACAATGAGCAGTTCTTC. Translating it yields CASSRRALAGDNEQFF.

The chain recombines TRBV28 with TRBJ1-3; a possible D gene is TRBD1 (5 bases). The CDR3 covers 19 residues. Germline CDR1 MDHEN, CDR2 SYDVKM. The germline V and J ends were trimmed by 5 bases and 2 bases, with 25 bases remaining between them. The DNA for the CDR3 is TGTGCCAGCAGTCCGATTACCCTCCGGGACCGCGTAGCTGGAAACACCATATATTTT. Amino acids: CASSPITLRDRVAGNTIYF.

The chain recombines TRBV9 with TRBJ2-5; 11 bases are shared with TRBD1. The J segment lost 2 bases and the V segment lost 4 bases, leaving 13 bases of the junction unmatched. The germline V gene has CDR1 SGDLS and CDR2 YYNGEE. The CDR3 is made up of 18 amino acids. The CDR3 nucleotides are TGTGCCAGCAGCCAAGTGCTCGGACAGGGGGCCCAACAAGAGACCCAGTACTTC. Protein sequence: CASSQVLGQGAQQETQYF.

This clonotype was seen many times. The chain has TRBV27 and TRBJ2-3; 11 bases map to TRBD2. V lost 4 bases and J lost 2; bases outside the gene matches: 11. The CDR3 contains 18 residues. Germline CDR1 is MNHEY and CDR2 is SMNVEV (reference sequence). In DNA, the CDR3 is TGTGCCAGCAGTTCGACTAGCGGGATTCCCCTTATCACAGATACGCAGTATTTT. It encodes CASSSTSGIPLITDTQYF.

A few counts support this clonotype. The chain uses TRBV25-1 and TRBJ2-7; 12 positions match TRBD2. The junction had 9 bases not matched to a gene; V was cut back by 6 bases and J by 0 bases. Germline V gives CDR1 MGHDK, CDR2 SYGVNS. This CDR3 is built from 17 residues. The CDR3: CASRGLSTSGSSYEQYF. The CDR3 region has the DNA TGTGCCAGCAGGGGCTTATCGACTAGCGGGAGCTCCTACGAGCAGTACTTC.

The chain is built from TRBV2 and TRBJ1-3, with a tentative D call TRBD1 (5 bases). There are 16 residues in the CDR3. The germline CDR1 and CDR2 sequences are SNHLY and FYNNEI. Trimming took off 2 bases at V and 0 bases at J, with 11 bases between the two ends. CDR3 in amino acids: CASSEMGRSSGNTIYF. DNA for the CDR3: TGTGCCAGCAGTGAAATGGGACGAAGCTCTGGAAACACCATATATTTT.

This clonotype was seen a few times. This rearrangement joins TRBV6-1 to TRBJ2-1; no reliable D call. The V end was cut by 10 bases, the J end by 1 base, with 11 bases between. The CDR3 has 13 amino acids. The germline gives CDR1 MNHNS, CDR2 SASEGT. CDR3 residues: CATREGSYNEQFF. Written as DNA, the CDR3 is TGTGCCACCCGTGAAGGATCCTACAATGAGCAGTTCTTC.

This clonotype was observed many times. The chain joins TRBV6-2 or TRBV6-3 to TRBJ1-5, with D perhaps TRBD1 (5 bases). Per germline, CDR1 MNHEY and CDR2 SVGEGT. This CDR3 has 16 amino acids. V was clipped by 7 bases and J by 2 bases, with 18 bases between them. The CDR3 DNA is TGTGCCAGCACTCCTTGGGAGGGGTTGGGCAATCAGCCCCAGCATTTT. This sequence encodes CASTPWEGLGNQPQHF.

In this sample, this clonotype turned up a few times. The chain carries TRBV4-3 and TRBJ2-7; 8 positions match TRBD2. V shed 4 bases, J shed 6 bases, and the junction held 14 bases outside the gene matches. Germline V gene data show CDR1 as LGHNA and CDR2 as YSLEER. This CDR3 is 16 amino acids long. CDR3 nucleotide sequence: TGCGCCAGCAGCCGAGACCTTAGCGGGATCTTCCTCGAGCAGTACTTC. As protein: CASSRDLSGIFLEQYF.